The 7 T cell receptor beta chains reported below all come from one sample, sequenced in a study of T cells in Graves' hyperthyroidism and ophthalmopathy. What was amplified from RNA transcripts were TCR beta CDR3 regions. HTBI primers were employed in a first-round RT-PCR of the TCR CDR3. TCRdb redid the calling of the multiplex PCR reads with MiXCR, one entry per CDR3 protein. The sample gives about 560,000 distinct CDR3 sequences, approximately 15% of which show up once; 15% to 20% is in the top ten. The sample taken for sequencing was blood. Every receptor here comes from a woman aged 18-30 years with Graves' hyperthyroidism.

The CDR3 nucleotides are TGTGCCTGGAGTGTATACGAGTACAATGAGCAGTTCTTC. The encoded protein is CAWSVYEYNEQFF. The chain links TRBV30 to TRBJ2-1; D ambiguous. Trimming left V 0 bases short and J 4 bases short, with 7 bases between. The CDR3 has 13 residues. Germline V gene data show CDR1 as GTSNPN and CDR2 as SVGIG (reference sequence).

This clonotype has a count of ten or more. The genes are TRBV12-3 or TRBV12-4 and TRBJ2-7; D possibly corresponds to TRBD2 (6 bases). CDR3 length: 14 residues. Trimming removed 5 bases at V and 1 base at J, with 12 bases between. This CDR3 reads CASSPGLESYEQYF. The CDR3 DNA follows: TGTGCCAGCAGTCCGGGACTCGAATCCTACGAGCAGTACTTC.

This clonotype was seen at least ten times. The V gene is TRBV28, the J gene TRBJ2-3; D may be TRBD2 (6 bases). Germline-derived CDR1 and CDR2 are MDHEN and SYDVKM. Trimming took 9 bases from V and 2 from J, leaving 15 bases between them. CDR3 length: 14 residues. The CDR3 spells CASNAGGDTDTQYF. DNA of the CDR3: TGTGCCAGTAACGCCGGCGGGGACACAGATACGCAGTATTTT. Filled out from reference TRBV28 and TRBJ2-3, the complete variable domain reads DVKVTQSSRYLVKRTGEKVFLECVQDMDHENMFWYRQDPGLGLRLIYFSYDVKMKEKGDIPEGYSVSREKKERFSLILESASTNQTSMYLCASNAGGDTDTQYFGPGTRLTVL.

This clonotype was seen at least ten times. The rearrangement joins TRBV27 to TRBJ1-1, with 7 bases fitting TRBD1. CDR1 is MNHEY and CDR2 is SMNVEV in the germline V gene (reference sequence). The CDR3 consists of 12 residues. J lost 4 bases, V lost 5 bases, and 1 base had no gene match. The chain's CDR3 is CASSNRGTEAFF. CDR3 in DNA: TGTGCCAGCAGTAACAGGGGCACTGAAGCTTTCTTT.

This clonotype occurred many times. The V call is TRBV11-2, the J call TRBJ2-5; 8 bases align to TRBD2. V lost 0 bases and J lost 5; bases outside the gene matches: 5. The V gene's germline CDR1 is SGHAT and CDR2 FQNNGV. The CDR3 runs 15 residues. In nucleotides, the CDR3 is TGTGCCAGCAGCTTAGAAGGGACTAGAGGCGAGACCCAGTACTTC. It is translated as CASSLEGTRGETQYF.

J is TRBJ2-5 and V is TRBV3-1; tentatively, D is TRBD2 (5 bases). The CDR3 has 14 residues. Trimming took off 1 base at V and 5 bases at J, with 11 bases between the two ends. CDR1 and CDR2 (germline): LGHDT, YNNKEL (reference sequence). The CDR3 reads CASSQVGGWETQYF. CDR3 DNA: TGTGCCAGCAGCCAAGTGGGCGGGTGGGAGACCCAGTACTTC.

The V call is TRBV9, the J call TRBJ2-2; 13 positions agree with TRBD2. CDR3 length equals 15 residues. Trimming took 2 bases from V and 7 from J; bases not matched to a gene: 2. Germline values: CDR1 SGDLS, CDR2 YYNGEE. DNA for the CDR3: TGTGCCAGCAGCGTTGGACTAGCGGGAGTCGGGGAGCTGTTTTTT. Its protein is CASSVGLAGVGELFF.